These T cell receptor beta chains were read from a single sample in a study of shared clonotypes between healthy human individuals. The table came from immunoSEQ multiplex PCR; TCRdb's copy has only in-frame clones and leaves some out. The sample carries some 2.3 million clones, approximately 95% recorded once. The material sequenced was naive CD4+ T cells from PBMCs. The origin of the receptors is a man younger than 35 in good health. Some clones in this sample may be carry-over from other donors' samples. The CDR3 runs from the conserved cysteine through the conserved F or W. D genes are given only for firm matches. Expanded clones are given a class, and other clones once, few, many or no size at all.

>TRBJ2-7|.|TRBV25-1|.
CASSESGAGSYEQYF
TGTGCCAGCAGTGAATCGGGTGCGGGGTCCTACGAGCAGTACTTC
>TRBJ2-7|TRBD2|TRBV28|.
CASTAGTSVSYEQYF
TGTGCCAGCACCGCCGGGACTAGCGTCTCCTACGAGCAGTACTTC
>TRBJ1-1|.|TRBV7-9|.
CASQSGAGRGTEAFF
TGTGCCAGCCAATCGGGAGCGGGCAGGGGCACTGAAGCTTTCTTT
>TRBJ2-5|.|TRBV5-1|.
CASSLGQPLETQYF
TGCGCCAGCAGCTTGGGGCAGCCCTTGGAGACCCAGTACTTC
>TRBJ1-2|TRBD1|TRBV28|.
CASSPWTGGSAGNYGYTF
TGTGCCAGCAGTCCGTGGACAGGGGGTTCCGCCGGGAACTATGGCTACACCTTC
>TRBJ2-3|.|TRBV10-3|.
CAISERGLPTDTQYF
TGTGCCATCAGTGAGCGAGGACTACCCACAGATACGCAGTATTTT
>TRBJ2-7|TRBD1|TRBV13|.
CASSSYPGTGSSYEQYF
TGTGCCAGCAGCTCCTACCCCGGGACAGGGAGCTCCTACGAGCAGTACTTC
>TRBJ2-7|.|TRBV6-1|.
CASSEAGAGGGYEQYF
TGTGCCAGCAGTGAAGCGGGGGCAGGGGGAGGATACGAGCAGTACTTC
>TRBJ2-5|TRBD2|TRBV19|.
CASRAEGWREKEETQYF
TGTGCCAGTAGGGCGGAGGGGTGGCGGGAGAAGGAAGAGACCCAGTACTTC
>TRBJ2-3|.|TRBV6-6|once
CASTTSDHTDTQYF
TGTGCCAGCACCACCTCGGACCACACAGATACGCAGTATTTT
>TRBJ2-7|.|TRBV19|.
CASSLRDGQTYEQYF
TGTGCCAGTAGCCTCCGGGACGGCCAAACCTACGAGCAGTACTTC
>TRBJ2-7|.|TRBV10-3|.
CAISEPGYEQYF
TGTGCCATCAGTGAGCCGGGTTACGAGCAGTACTTC
>TRBJ1-4|.|TRBV30|.
CAWSSEREGEKLFF
TGTGCCTGGAGTTCGGAGAGGGAGGGTGAAAAACTGTTTTTT
>TRBJ2-7|.|TRBV5-1|.
CASTKGPAAHEQYF
TGCGCCAGTACTAAAGGTCCCGCCGCCCACGAGCAGTACTTC
>TRBJ2-3|TRBD2|TRBV5-1|.
CASSSGLAGEGDTQYF
TGCGCCAGCAGCTCCGGACTAGCGGGAGAGGGAGATACGCAGTATTTT
>TRBJ2-7|TRBD2|TRBV28|.
CASSEAGLAGPYEQYF
TGTGCCAGCAGCGAAGCGGGACTAGCGGGACCCTACGAGCAGTACTTC
>TRBJ1-2|TRBD1|TRBV30|few
CAWKWTGGGGYTF
TGTGCCTGGAAGTGGACAGGGGGTGGTGGCTACACCTTC
>TRBJ1-2|.|TRBV27|once
CASSSGRSGGYTF
TGTGCCAGCAGTTCCGGACGGAGCGGCGGCTACACCTTC